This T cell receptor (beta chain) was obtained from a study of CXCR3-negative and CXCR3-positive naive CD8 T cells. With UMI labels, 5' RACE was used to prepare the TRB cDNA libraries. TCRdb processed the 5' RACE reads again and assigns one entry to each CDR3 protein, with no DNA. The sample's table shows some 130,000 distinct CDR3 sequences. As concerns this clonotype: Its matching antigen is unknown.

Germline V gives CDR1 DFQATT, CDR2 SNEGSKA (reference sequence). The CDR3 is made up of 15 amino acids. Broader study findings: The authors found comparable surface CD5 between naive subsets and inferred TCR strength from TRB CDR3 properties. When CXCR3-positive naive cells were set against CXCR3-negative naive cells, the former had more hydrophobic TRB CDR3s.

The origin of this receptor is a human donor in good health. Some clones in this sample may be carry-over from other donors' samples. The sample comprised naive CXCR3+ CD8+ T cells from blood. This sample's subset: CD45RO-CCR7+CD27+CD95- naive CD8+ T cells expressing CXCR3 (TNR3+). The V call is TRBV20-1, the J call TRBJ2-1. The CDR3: CSAYQRTQPWNEQFF.